These 28 T cell receptor beta chains were all obtained from the same sample, sequenced in a study of tumor and adjacent non-tumor tissue in lung cancer. TCRbeta libraries were built with three rounds of nested PCR, modified from ARM-PCR. One entry per CDR3 protein, called by TCRdb with MiXCR from the multiplex PCR reads. This sample carries 75,000 to 95,000 distinct CDR3 sequences, about 67% of them seen once, and the ten largest clones take 18%. RNA was extracted from bulk tissue without any cell sorting. Sequenced input: lung tumor tissue. The receptor source for this set is a man in his 60s with non-small cell lung cancer.

For this clonotype: Since no conserved phenylalanine or tryptophan closes the CDR3, a read error is the likely cause. The V and J genes are TRBV12-3 or TRBV12-4 and TRBJ1-4; no clear D gene. V was trimmed by 7 bases and J by 10 bases, leaving 13 bases between them. The CDR3 extends over 12 amino acids. CDR3 nucleotide sequence: TGTGCCAGCACTACCGGAAGGGTAAAACTGTTTTAT. It specifies CASTTGRVKLFY.

To note about this clonotype: A much larger clone differs by one base, so this may be a read error. The chain combines TRBV30 with TRBJ2-2; 7 bases agree with TRBD2. V lost 2 bases, J lost 7 bases, and 7 bases stayed unmatched. Germline lookup yields CDR1 GTSNPN and CDR2 SVGIG (reference sequence). The CDR3 is 14 amino acids. The CDR3 is CAWSRHGGYGELFF. The CDR3 bases are TGTGCCTGGAGTAGACACGGGGGGTACGGGGAGCTGTTTTTT.

Details on this clonotype: The junction differs from germline at one of its ends, possibly a read error. The chain combines TRBV12-3 or TRBV12-4 with TRBJ2-3; 9 positions agree with TRBD1. This CDR3 has 16 residues. This chain's CDR3 is CVSSSSDRGNTDTQYF. In DNA form, the CDR3 reads TGTGTCAGCAGTTCCAGTGACAGGGGGAACACAGATACTCAGTATTTT.

This clonotype has just one count. A read error may explain this, as a much larger clone is one base away. CDR3 residues: CASSLQEASYNEQFF. CDR3 DNA: TGTGCCAGCAGCTTACAGGAGGCTTCCTACAATGAGCAGTTCTTC. The gene calls are TRBV5-8 and TRBJ2-1; the D call may be TRBD1 or TRBD2 (5 bases each). The CDR3 contains 15 residues. Germline V gives CDR1 SGHTS, CDR2 YDEGEE. V was trimmed by 2 bases and J by 1 base, leaving 10 bases between them.

This clonotype came up once. One junction end disagrees with the germline gene, perhaps due to a read error. The chain links TRBV6-2 or TRBV6-3 to TRBJ2-1; a weak D match, TRBD2 (6 bases). CDR1 and CDR2 from the germline V gene are MNHEY and SVGEGT. This CDR3 is built from 15 residues. The CDR3 DNA is TGTGCTAGCAAACCTACCGGGGGAGTTAACAATGAGCAGTTCTTC. Encoded protein: CASKPTGGVNNEQFF.

In this sample, this clonotype turned up once. The chain uses TRBV29-1 and TRBJ2-2; 8 nucleotides align to TRBD2. The CDR3 runs to 14 residues. Germline CDR1 reads SQVTM; CDR2 reads ANQGSEA. The CDR3 loop reads CSVAGPAGDRELFF. Here the CDR3 DNA reads TGCAGTGTAGCAGGACCAGCGGGAGACAGGGAGCTGTTTTTT.

This clonotype was detected a few times. A much larger clonotype is one base distant, so this may be a read error. CDR3 amino acids: CASSPAETTAYEQYF. CDR3 nucleotides: TGTGCCAGCAGCCCGGCTGAGACTACTGCCTACGAGCAGTACTTC. This chain joins TRBV5-4 and TRBJ2-7; tentative D call: TRBD2 (5 bases). The germline gives CDR1 SGHNT, CDR2 YYREEE (reference sequence). The CDR3 is made up of 15 amino acids. V gave up 4 bases and J gave up 2 bases, with 16 bases separating them.

This clonotype was seen at least ten times. The chain has TRBV29-1 and TRBJ1-5; 7 positions match TRBD1. The germline V gene has CDR1 SQVTM and CDR2 ANQGSEA. The V and J ends lost 7 bases and 6 bases, in that order; junction bases with no gene match: 9. CDR3 length: 13 amino acids. This CDR3 is CSAGSGGGQPQHF. The CDR3, as DNA: TGCAGCGCTGGATCAGGGGGGGGTCAGCCCCAGCATTTT.

Remarks on this clonotype: Since a much larger clone is just one base distant, this may be a read error. The chain links TRBV4-2 to TRBJ2-5, with TRBD1 identical over 7 bases. CDR1 and CDR2 from the germline V gene are LGHNA and YNFKEQ. The CDR3 runs to 15 residues. V lost 0 bases and J lost 2; bases outside the gene matches: 3. CDR3 sequence: CASSQDRDRQETQYF. Written as DNA, the CDR3 is TGTGCCAGCAGCCAAGACCGGGACAGACAAGAGACCCAGTACTTC.

Turning to this clonotype: Without the conserved terminal phenylalanine or tryptophan, this CDR3 likely stems from a read error. This chain joins TRBV12-3 or TRBV12-4 and TRBJ2-1; possible D gene TRBD2, 6 bases. V lost 5 bases to trimming and J lost 2 bases, with 16 bases between them. There are 16 residues in the CDR3. In DNA form, the CDR3 reads TGTGCCAGCAGTCCCGTGATGGGGGGAGCCTACAATGAGCAGTTCTTA. This translates into CASSPVMGGAYNEQFL.

For this clonotype: A junction end diverges from the germline sequence, so it may reflect a read error. The chain is built from TRBV6-6 and TRBJ2-5; D not resolved. The CDR3 runs to 13 residues. Germline V lookup: CDR1 MNHNY, CDR2 SVGAGI (reference sequence). CDR3 sequence (DNA): TGTGCCAGCAGTTATGGGCGTTTGGAGACCCAGCACTTC. Protein product: CASSYGRLETQHF.

This chain connects TRBV6-2 or TRBV6-3 to TRBJ2-1; D possibly corresponds to TRBD2 (6 bases). V was cut by 7 bases and J by 5 bases, with 21 bases left in between. CDR3 length: 16 amino acids. Germline V lookup: CDR1 MNHEY, CDR2 SVGEGT. The CDR3 spells CASNTPIITGDNEQFF. CDR3 bases: TGTGCCAGCAACACTCCGATAATAACGGGGGACAATGAGCAGTTCTTC.

By frequency in the sample, this clonotype is medium-sized. The gene calls are TRBV11-1 and TRBJ2-2; D perhaps matches TRBD2 (5 bases). CDR3 length equals 12 residues. Germline V CDR1 and CDR2: SGHAT, FQDESV (reference sequence). V lost 5 bases and J lost 5, with 6 bases in between. CDR3 coding DNA: TGTGCCAGCAGCCGGAGGACCGGGGAGCTGTTTTTT. As protein: CASSRRTGELFF.

The chain employs TRBV7-3 and TRBJ2-1; tentatively, D is TRBD1 or TRBD2 (5 bases each). Germline CDR1 and CDR2: SGHTA and FQGTGA. The length of the CDR3 is 15 residues. The V end was cut by 4 bases, the J end by 5 bases, with 15 bases between. This CDR3 reads CASSSRGPNHNEQFF. The DNA for the CDR3 is TGTGCCAGCAGCTCTCGGGGACCCAATCACAATGAGCAGTTCTTC.

With respect to this clonotype: A much larger clone differs by one base, so this may be a read error. The chain uses TRBV28 and TRBJ1-4, with D possibly matching TRBD1 (6 bases). V was pared by 4 bases and J by 7 bases, with 16 bases between. CDR3 size: 15 residues. The germline V gene has CDR1 MDHEN and CDR2 SYDVKM. The CDR3 nucleotides are TGTGCCAGCAGTTCCTTAACAGGGAACTGTGAAAAACTGTTTTTT. Protein product: CASSSLTGNCEKLFF. Using reference TRBV28 and TRBJ1-4 for the parts outside the CDR3, the full variable domain is DVKVTQSSRYLVKRTGEKVFLECVQDMDHENMFWYRQDPGLGLRLIYFSYDVKMKEKGDIPEGYSVSREKKERFSLILESASTNQTSMYLCASSSLTGNCEKLFFGSGTQLSVL.

With respect to this clonotype: One junction end disagrees with the germline gene, perhaps due to a read error. The chain joins TRBV6-2 or TRBV6-3 to TRBJ2-3; a possible D gene is TRBD2 (6 bases). Germline-derived CDR1 and CDR2 are MNHEY and SVGEGT. This CDR3 region has 16 residues. CDR3 DNA sequence: TGTGCCAGCAGTTCGCCCGCGGGATGGGGCACAGGTACGCAGTATTTT. Translated: CASSSPAGWGTGTQYF.

This clonotype qualifies as medium-sized (0.01 to 0.1%). The genes are TRBV11-2 and TRBJ2-7; D perhaps matches TRBD2 (6 bases). V was shortened by 3 bases and J by 6 bases, with 9 bases between the two germline ends. Germline assignment: CDR1 SGHAT and CDR2 FQNNGV. The CDR3 has 12 amino acids. CDR3 region: CASSFGGSEQYF. The CDR3 bases are TGTGCCAGCAGCTTCGGGGGAAGCGAGCAGTACTTC.

This clonotype was recorded only once. A read error may account for a junction end that differs from germline. The chain joins TRBV12-3 or TRBV12-4 to TRBJ2-6; the D gene is possibly TRBD2 (6 bases). This CDR3 is 17 amino acids long. The CDR3: CASSPGTSVSEANVLIF. CDR3 coding DNA: TGTGCCAGCAGTCCTGGGACTTCTGTCTCAGAGGCCAACGTCCTGATTTTC.

With regard to this clonotype: A much bigger clone sits one base away, suggesting this may be a read error. This chain links TRBV28 with TRBJ1-2; TRBD1 matches 9 bases. The length of the CDR3 is 14 residues. Per germline, CDR1 MDHEN and CDR2 SYDVKM. After removal of 6 bases from V and 5 bases from J, the junction contained 7 bases not matched to a gene. CDR3 nucleotide sequence: TGTGCCAGCAGAGGGGACAGGGCCTGGTATGGCTACACCTTC. Translation: CASRGDRAWYGYTF.

This clonotype was picked up one time. The V gene is TRBV29-1, the J gene TRBJ1-1, with a tentative D call TRBD1 (6 bases). In germline, CDR1 is SQVTM, CDR2 ANQGSEA. This CDR3 contains 15 residues. Trimming shortened V by 3 bases and J by 0 bases, and 14 bases separated the two germline ends. The CDR3 coding sequence is TGCAGCGTTGAGTCTGGGCCAGGGGTGAACACTGAAGCTTTCTTT. Translating gives CSVESGPGVNTEAFF.

This clonotype occurred many times. CDR3 DNA sequence: TGCAGCGTTGACCGGACAGGGCCCTGGGATGGCTACACCTTC. This gives the protein CSVDRTGPWDGYTF. The chain carries TRBV29-1 and TRBJ1-2; 8 bases are shared with TRBD1. The V segment lost 3 bases and the J segment 6 bases; nucleotides outside the gene matches: 9. The CDR3 is 14 residues long. CDR1 and CDR2 (germline): SQVTM, ANQGSEA.

The table lists this clonotype with a count of one. A much larger clone is a single base away; this may be a read error. The conserved closing phenylalanine or tryptophan is absent in this CDR3, likely reflecting a read error. The chain combines TRBV30 with TRBJ2-5; D call uncertain. The CDR3 is made up of 12 amino acids. V was clipped by 5 bases and J by 1 base, with 8 bases between them. CDR1 is GTSNPN, CDR2 SVGIG, per germline (reference sequence). Here the CDR3 DNA reads TGTGCCTGGGCAGACGGCCAAGAGACCCAGTACCTC. Amino acids: CAWADGQETQYL.

Judged by abundance, this clonotype is medium-sized. V and J are TRBV20-1 and TRBJ2-5; 10 bases are a match to TRBD1. This CDR3 is built from 13 residues. Germline CDR1 DFQATT, CDR2 SNEGSKA (reference sequence). The CDR3, as DNA: TGCAGCTTCCGGGACAGGGGCCAAGAGACCCAGTACTTC. It codes for CSFRDRGQETQYF.

Turning to this clonotype: An end of the junction differs from the germline gene, which may be a read error. The J gene is TRBJ1-5, the V gene TRBV20-1; 8 nucleotides line up with TRBD1. The CDR3 consists of 16 residues. CDR1 is DFQATT and CDR2 is SNEGSKA in the germline V gene (reference sequence). In DNA form, the CDR3 reads TGCTGTGCTAGGGCGGCTTCGGGGGACAGGCCTTACGCCCAGCATTTT. This encodes CCARAASGDRPYAQHF.

On this clonotype itself: An end of the junction does not agree with germline; a read error may underlie this. The chain is built from TRBV4-3 and TRBJ1-4; D may be TRBD1 (5 bases). Germline V lookup: CDR1 LGHNA, CDR2 YSLEER. The CDR3 has 15 residues. The CDR3 here is CPSSQDSGGTEKPLF. In DNA, the CDR3 is TGCCCCAGCAGCCAAGATTCAGGCGGGACTGAAAAACCGCTTTTT.

The genes are TRBV7-3 and TRBJ2-7, with unresolved D. Germline V CDR1 and CDR2: SGHTA, FQGTGA. Trimming removed 6 bases at V and 4 bases at J, with 16 bases between. CDR3 length: 14 residues. CDR3 DNA: TGTGCCAGCAGTTTAGGAAGTCGCGGATACGAGCAGTACTTC. It specifies CASSLGSRGYEQYF. Together with reference TRBV7-3 and TRBJ2-7, the CDR3 gives the full variable domain: GAGVSQTPSNKVTEKGKYVELRCDPISGHTALYWYRQSLGQGPEFLIYFQGTGAADDSGLPNDRFFAVRPEGSVSTLKIQRTERGDSAVYLCASSLGSRGYEQYFGPGTRLTVT.

The rearrangement joins TRBV6-5 to TRBJ1-1; a possible D gene is TRBD1 (6 bases). V was trimmed by 8 bases and J by 0 bases, leaving 16 bases between them. The length of the CDR3 is 15 residues. Looked up from germline, CDR1 is MNHEY and CDR2 is SVGAGI. The DNA of the CDR3 is TGTGCCAGCTACGGTCAGGGGATCATGAACACTGAAGCTTTCTTT. Amino acids: CASYGQGIMNTEAFF.

Notes on this clonotype: Compared with germline, one end of the junction differs, possibly owing to a read error. The rearrangement uses TRBV6-5 and TRBJ2-5; TRBD2 aligns across 12 bases. This CDR3 contains 19 residues. Germline CDR1 MNHEY, CDR2 SVGAGI. CDR3 protein: CAISPAQTRLAGVQETQYF. In nucleotides, the CDR3 is TGTGCCATCAGTCCTGCCCAAACCCGACTAGCGGGAGTCCAAGAGACCCAGTATTTC.